This T cell receptor (beta chain) comes out of a study of human T cells and chemical hapten exposure. Trimming removed 5 bases at V and 11 bases at J, with 18 bases between. This CDR3 has 14 amino acids. CDR1 is PRHDT, CDR2 FYEKMQ, per germline (reference sequence). Time point of the sample: pre-sensitization, week 0. Treatment described: therapeutic diphenylcyclopropenone sensitization with weekly scalp DPC. TCRdb re-derived calls from the RACE reads in MiXCR, one entry per CDR3 protein. The sample holds roughly 380,000 distinct CDR3 sequences, around 5.5% seen once. The rearrangement links TRBV13 to TRBJ1-4; D is perhaps TRBD1 (6 bases). Sequencing was performed on whole blood, taken in connection with sensitization to the hapten diphenylcyclopropenone (DPC). The TCR originated in a woman in her 50s with alopecia areata. Some clones in this sample may be carry-over from other donors' samples. Here the CDR3 DNA reads TGTGCCAGCAGCCCTAGGGACACCCGTCAGAAACTGTTTTTT. Protein: CASSPRDTRQKLFF.